The 14 T cell receptor beta chains reported below all come from one sample, sequenced in a study of T cell responses to AZD1222 COVID-19 vaccine. TCRdb's copy holds only in-frame clones and misses some; the assay was immunoSEQ multiplex PCR. The sample records over 100,000 clones, around 82% being singletons. The input for sequencing was peripheral blood, taken on day 0 of AZD1222 vaccination. Receptors originate from an adult in good health.

The table lists this clone with a count of one. This chain joins TRBV28 and TRBJ2-5; D may be TRBD1 (5 bases). V was shortened by 8 bases and J by 4 bases, with 20 bases between the two germline ends. The CDR3 contains 15 residues. In germline, CDR1 is MDHEN, CDR2 SYDVKM. The chain's CDR3 is CASALIDSFGETQYF. The CDR3 DNA sequence: TGTGCCAGCGCATTAATCGACAGTTTCGGAGAGACCCAGTACTTC.

The chain couples TRBV6-5 to TRBJ2-3; 8 positions match TRBD2. Trimming removed 2 bases from V and 3 bases from J; junction bases left unmatched: 4. This CDR3 has 15 amino acids. Germline lookup yields CDR1 MNHEY and CDR2 SVGAGI. CDR3 nucleotides: TGTGCCAGCAGTTACGGCCAGCGGGAGACAGATACGCAGTATTTT. Amino acids: CASSYGQRETDTQYF.

This rearrangement joins TRBV28 to TRBJ1-2; D is undetermined. The germline V gene encodes CDR1 MDHEN and CDR2 SYDVKM. Between the trimmed V and J ends, which lost 4 bases and 6 bases, there was a span of 6 bases. This CDR3 has 11 residues. CDR3 loop: CASSYKDGYTF. The DNA for the CDR3 is TGTGCCAGCAGTTATAAGGATGGCTACACCTTC.

The V call is TRBV28, the J call TRBJ1-6; D ambiguous. The V end lost 5 bases, the J end lost 7 bases, and 9 bases lay between the germline ends. Looked up from germline, CDR1 is MDHEN and CDR2 is SYDVKM. The CDR3 contains 13 residues. The CDR3 coding sequence is TGTGCCAGCAGTAAGGACTGGAATTCACCCCTCCACTTT. Residues: CASSKDWNSPLHF.

V is TRBV15 and J is TRBJ2-5; D perhaps matches TRBD2 (6 bases). V dropped 3 bases and J dropped 4 bases, with 15 bases sitting between them. Germline V gene sequence: CDR1 LNHNV, CDR2 YYDKDF (reference sequence). This CDR3 spans 15 amino acids. The DNA for the CDR3 is TGTGCCACCAGCAGGGGGTCGGGAGAGGCAGAGACCCAGTACTTC. This encodes CATSRGSGEAETQYF.

This clone has a single count. CDR3 amino acids: CASSQGGRTGGGEQYF. The CDR3, as DNA: TGTGCCAGCAGCCAAGGCGGGAGGACAGGGGGCGGCGAGCAGTACTTC. The chain is built from TRBV3-1 (or the pseudogene TRBV3-2) and TRBJ2-7; 11 bases align to TRBD1. Per the germline V gene, CDR1 is LGHDT and CDR2 is YNNKEL (reference sequence). This CDR3 has 16 amino acids. V trimming: 1 base; J trimming: 6 bases; junction bases outside the gene matches: 8.

As concerns this clone: Other DNA sequences in the same sample also yield this CDR3. The chain uses TRBV6-5 and TRBJ1-2, with no clear D. The ends were cut back, 6 bases at V and 2 bases at J, with 10 bases in the middle. The CDR3 loop spans 13 amino acids. CDR1 is MNHEY and CDR2 is SVGAGI in the germline V gene. In DNA, the CDR3 is TGTGCCAGCAGCTCCGGGTCAAACTATGGCTACACCTTC. Translation: CASSSGSNYGYTF.

The rearrangement uses TRBV7-2 and TRBJ2-5; tentative D call: TRBD2 (7 bases). Trimming pared 1 base from V and 5 bases from J, leaving 14 bases between. Per germline, CDR1 SGHTA and CDR2 FQGNSA. CDR3 size: 15 residues. This CDR3 reads CASSLVSGGWETQYF. The CDR3, as DNA: TGTGCCAGCAGCTTAGTTTCGGGGGGCTGGGAGACCCAGTACTTC. The whole variable domain, filled in from reference TRBV7-2 and TRBJ2-5, reads GAGVSQSPSNKVTEKGKDVELRCDPISGHTALYWYRQSLGQGLEFLIYFQGNSAPDKSGLPSDRFSAERTGGSVSTLTIQRTQQEDSAVYLCASSLVSGGWETQYFGPGTRLLVL.

The chain uses TRBV21-1 and TRBJ1-5; TRBD1 was called by the table and not checked on the DNA. TRBV21-1 is a recognized pseudogene. The CDR3 is 14 residues long. The CDR3 region has the DNA TGTGCCAGCAGCAAAGGTGGCAGCAATCAGCCCCAGCATTTT. It encodes CASSKGGSNQPQHF.

The V and J genes are TRBV28 and TRBJ2-7; D call uncertain. The CDR3 consists of 18 residues. Germline values: CDR1 MDHEN, CDR2 SYDVKM. The V and J ends lost 3 bases and 4 bases respectively, with 25 bases between them. The CDR3 coding sequence is TGTGCCAGCAGTTTTTTGTCTATGGGTGGACGGATGAGTTACGAGCAGTACTTC. It codes for CASSFLSMGGRMSYEQYF.

This rearrangement joins TRBV28 to TRBJ2-7, with 9 bases lining up with TRBD1. CDR1 is MDHEN, CDR2 SYDVKM, per germline. This CDR3 is 15 amino acids long. V lost 5 bases, J lost 7 bases, and 12 bases stayed unmatched. The CDR3 loop reads CASSAPGTGTFEQYF. DNA of the CDR3: TGTGCCAGCAGTGCTCCCGGGACAGGGACTTTTGAGCAGTACTTC.

The genes are TRBV30 and TRBJ1-5; TRBD1 matches at 9 bases. Germline loops: CDR1 GTSNPN, CDR2 SVGIG (reference sequence). V shed 3 bases and J 1 base; nucleotides not matched to a gene: 7. The CDR3 has 16 amino acids. Written as DNA, the CDR3 is TGTGCCTGGAGAGAACAGGGGGCGTGGAGCAATCAGCCCCAGCATTTT. Amino acid sequence: CAWREQGAWSNQPQHF. The variable domain in full, completed from reference TRBV30 and TRBJ1-5, reads SQTIHQWPATLVQPVGSPLSLECTVEGTSNPNLYWYRQAAGRGLQLLFYSVGIGQISSEVPQNLSASRPQDRQFILSSKKLLLSDSGFYLCAWREQGAWSNQPQHFGDGTRLSIL.

The chain links TRBV28 to TRBJ1-2; 8 bases align to TRBD1. Germline assignment: CDR1 MDHEN and CDR2 SYDVKM. The CDR3 covers 15 residues. V lost 4 bases to trimming and J lost 0 bases; unmatched junction nucleotides: 4. CDR3 sequence: CASSSGQGANYGYTF. CDR3 nucleotides: TGTGCCAGCAGTTCCGGACAGGGAGCTAACTATGGCTACACCTTC.

V and J are TRBV5-1 and TRBJ1-3, with D possibly being TRBD1 (5 bases). V lost 6 bases to trimming and J lost 0 bases, with 22 bases between them. Germline CDR1 SGHRS, CDR2 YFSETQ. The CDR3 extends over 18 amino acids. The CDR3 bases are TGCGCCAGCACCGTGATGCCGGGAGGGGCTTTCTCTGGAAACACCATATATTTT. Amino acid sequence: CASTVMPGGAFSGNTIYF.